Listed below are T cell receptor beta chains from one sample, sequenced in a study of response to subunit inactivated influenza vaccine. TCRdb re-analysed the RT-PCR reads in MiXCR, keeping a single row per CDR3 protein. The sample shows 530,000 or so distinct CDR3 sequences, around 25% of them seen only once. Specimen: CD4+ T cells sorted from PBMCs, collected more than 4 days after vaccination. These receptors all stem from a man over 45 who received an inactivated influenza vaccine. Each CDR3 is given with its conserved first and last residue. The order of the fields is clone size, J gene, D gene, V gene, CDR3 DNA, CDR3 protein. The D gene is left open where the match is weak. A clone size is listed for some rows: how often the clone was seen (once, few, many), or a class if it is expanded.

size: .; J: TRBJ2-3; D: TRBD1; V: TRBV6-2/TRBV6-3; DNA: TGTGCCAGCAGACTACGGACAGGGGGCGCGACAGATACGCAGTATTTT; CDR3: CASRLRTGGATDTQYF
size: .; J: TRBJ1-4; D: .; V: TRBV20-1; DNA: TGCAGTGCGGTAGGCGGCAGTTCAACTAATGAAAAACTGTTTTTT; CDR3: CSAVGGSSTNEKLFF
size: .; J: TRBJ1-5; D: .; V: TRBV28; DNA: TGTGCCAGCAATAAAGGCAGGGCCCGCAATCAGCCCCAGCATTTT; CDR3: CASNKGRARNQPQHF
size: .; J: TRBJ2-7; D: .; V: TRBV5-1; DNA: TGCGCCAGCAGCTTTGACCCTACCTACGAGCAGTACTTC; CDR3: CASSFDPTYEQYF
size: .; J: TRBJ1-6; D: .; V: TRBV5-1; DNA: TGCGCCAGCAGCTTAGACAGGCCCTATAATTCACCCCTCCACTTT; CDR3: CASSLDRPYNSPLHF
size: few; J: TRBJ2-5; D: .; V: TRBV9; DNA: TGTGCCAGCAGCGTAGACGTTAGCCAAGAGACCCAGTACTTC; CDR3: CASSVDVSQETQYF
size: .; J: TRBJ2-5; D: .; V: TRBV24-1; DNA: TGTGCCACCAGTGCCAGTCAAGAGACCCAGTACTTC; CDR3: CATSASQETQYF
size: few; J: TRBJ1-6; D: .; V: TRBV4-3; DNA: TGCGCCAGCAGCCAAGATCTCGCCAATTCACCCCTCCACTTT; CDR3: CASSQDLANSPLHF
size: .; J: TRBJ1-1; D: .; V: TRBV3-1; DNA: TGTGCCAGCAGTTCACTGACGGTGAACACTGAAGCTTTCTTT; CDR3: CASSSLTVNTEAFF
size: few; J: TRBJ1-4; D: .; V: TRBV5-1; DNA: TGCGCCAGCAGCCTTGAGCGGCGGAGTGAAAAACTGTTTTTT; CDR3: CASSLERRSEKLFF
size: .; J: TRBJ2-3; D: .; V: TRBV3-1; DNA: TGTGCCAGCAGCCAACGTCAGAGCCCAGATACGCAGTATTTT; CDR3: CASSQRQSPDTQYF
size: few; J: TRBJ2-1; D: .; V: TRBV7-9; DNA: TGTGCCAGCAGCTTAGTGGTAGAGAGGTCCTACAATGAGCAGTTCTTC; CDR3: CASSLVVERSYNEQFF
size: many; J: TRBJ2-7; D: .; V: TRBV12-3/TRBV12-4; DNA: TGTGCCAGCAGTTTAGGGAAGGGTGGCCCGGAGGAGCAGTACTTC; CDR3: CASSLGKGGPEEQYF
size: .; J: TRBJ2-3; D: .; V: TRBV7-9; DNA: TGTGCCAGCAGCTTAGCACAGGGAAGCACAGATACGCAGTATTTT; CDR3: CASSLAQGSTDTQYF
size: few; J: TRBJ2-3; D: .; V: TRBV20-1; DNA: TGCAGTGCTAGTTATGGGGGGGCGGGAGATACGCAGTATTTT; CDR3: CSASYGGAGDTQYF
size: .; J: TRBJ2-6; D: .; V: TRBV12-3/TRBV12-4; DNA: TGTGCCAGCACCCCTTGGGGGACCGGGGCCAACGTCCTGACTTTC; CDR3: CASTPWGTGANVLTF
size: .; J: TRBJ2-1; D: TRBD1; V: TRBV5-1; DNA: TGCGCCAGCAGCTTTAGTGGGGACAGGTCCGATGAGCAGTTCTTC; CDR3: CASSFSGDRSDEQFF
size: few; J: TRBJ2-7; D: .; V: TRBV7-2; DNA: TGTGCCAGCAGCTTAGGGGTCAGCCGCACCTACGAGCAGTACTTC; CDR3: CASSLGVSRTYEQYF
size: .; J: TRBJ2-5; D: TRBD2; V: TRBV2; DNA: TGTGCCAGCAGGCGGGAGTGGCAAGAGACCCAGTACTTC; CDR3: CASRREWQETQYF
size: .; J: TRBJ2-2; D: .; V: TRBV6-1; DNA: TGTGCCAGCCAACGGGTACCGAACACCGGGGAGCTGTTTTTT; CDR3: CASQRVPNTGELFF
size: few; J: TRBJ1-2; D: TRBD1; V: TRBV20-1; DNA: TGCAGTGTTTCGGACAGGAAAGGTTATGGCTACACCTTC; CDR3: CSVSDRKGYGYTF
size: .; J: TRBJ2-5; D: TRBD2; V: TRBV5-1; DNA: TGCGCCAGCTCGGTCGGAGGCGGGAGGTCCCAAGAGACCCAGTACTTC; CDR3: CASSVGGGRSQETQYF
size: .; J: TRBJ1-6; D: .; V: TRBV5-6; DNA: TGTGCCAGCAGCTTGGGCCAGACGGTATCACCCCTCCACTTT; CDR3: CASSLGQTVSPLHF
size: .; J: TRBJ2-1; D: TRBD1; V: TRBV14; DNA: TGTGCCAGCAGCCAGGTAGTTGCAGGGGGCTCCTACAATGAGCAGTTCTTC; CDR3: CASSQVVAGGSYNEQFF
size: .; J: TRBJ2-7; D: .; V: TRBV9; DNA: TGTGCCAGCAGCGTAGGCCCCGGGGACTACGAGCAGTACTTC; CDR3: CASSVGPGDYEQYF
size: .; J: TRBJ1-4; D: TRBD1; V: TRBV28; DNA: TGTGCCAGCAGTTTACAGGGGGCGGCTAATGAAAAACTGTTTTTT; CDR3: CASSLQGAANEKLFF
size: .; J: TRBJ2-1; D: .; V: TRBV20-1; DNA: TGCAGTGCTAGGACTCAGGCCGGGATCAATGAGCAGTTCTTC; CDR3: CSARTQAGINEQFF
size: .; J: TRBJ2-3; D: TRBD2; V: TRBV20-1; DNA: TGCAGTGCTAGTCGGACTAGCGGAATCACAGATACGCAGTATTTT; CDR3: CSASRTSGITDTQYF
size: .; J: TRBJ2-7; D: .; V: TRBV7-2; DNA: TGTGCCAGCAGCTTAGGTTCCCAGACCTACGAGCAGTACTTC; CDR3: CASSLGSQTYEQYF
size: few; J: TRBJ2-1; D: .; V: TRBV7-2; DNA: TGTGCCAGCAGCTCTGGAAGGGGGAGCTCCTACAATGAGCAGTTCTTC; CDR3: CASSSGRGSSYNEQFF
size: few; J: TRBJ2-3; D: .; V: TRBV9; DNA: TGTGCCAGCAGCGTAGCTTCAGGGGGGACAGATACGCAGTATTTT; CDR3: CASSVASGGTDTQYF
size: .; J: TRBJ2-1; D: TRBD1; V: TRBV5-1; DNA: TGCGCCAGCAGCTTGGTCACAGGGGGCTTCAATGAGCAGTTCTTC; CDR3: CASSLVTGGFNEQFF
size: few; J: TRBJ2-3; D: .; V: TRBV5-1; DNA: TGCGCCAGCGGTAGTGGCAGAGGGGGCACAGATACGCAGTATTTT; CDR3: CASGSGRGGTDTQYF
size: .; J: TRBJ2-5; D: .; V: TRBV7-2; DNA: TGTGCCAGCAGCTTCCAGACCATTGGGGAGACCCAGTACTTC; CDR3: CASSFQTIGETQYF
size: few; J: TRBJ2-5; D: .; V: TRBV11-2; DNA: TGTGCCAGCAGCTTTGGGCAGCACCAAGAGACCCAGTACTTC; CDR3: CASSFGQHQETQYF
size: .; J: TRBJ2-3; D: .; V: TRBV5-1; DNA: TGCGCCAGCAATGGGGGGGGGGCCAGCACAGATACGCAGTATTTT; CDR3: CASNGGGASTDTQYF
size: .; J: TRBJ2-7; D: TRBD1; V: TRBV2; DNA: TGTGCCAGCAGTGAATTGGGGATGCGAGACAGGGCAAACGAGCAGTACTTC; CDR3: CASSELGMRDRANEQYF
size: .; J: TRBJ2-1; D: TRBD1; V: TRBV5-1; DNA: TGCGCCAGCAGCTTGGCCCACTCCCCGACAGGGGTTAGGAATGAGCAGTTCTTC; CDR3: CASSLAHSPTGVRNEQFF
size: .; J: TRBJ1-4; D: .; V: TRBV20-1; DNA: TGCAGTGCGGGGAGAGGATTGGATGAAAAACTGTTTTTT; CDR3: CSAGRGLDEKLFF
size: few; J: TRBJ2-7; D: TRBD1; V: TRBV4-3; DNA: TGCGCCAGCAGCCAGATTTGGACAGGGGGCTACGAGCAGTACTTC; CDR3: CASSQIWTGGYEQYF
size: .; J: TRBJ2-7; D: TRBD2; V: TRBV10-3; DNA: TGTGCCATCAGTGTAGACCCTAGCGGGTCCTACGAGCAGTACTTC; CDR3: CAISVDPSGSYEQYF